Presented here are 20 T cell receptor beta chains from one specimen sequenced in a study of OX40 agonist ivuxolimab in advanced cancers. Libraries were made using the immunoSEQ multiplex PCR assay. TCRdb stores this immuneACCESS table with in-frame sequences only. Part of the clones is absent; in the studies checked, under half of the shortfall reflects unresolved V genes, and no reason is known for the rest. The sample yields 77,000 or so clones; approximately 95% were counted once. The ten most abundant clones make up about 0.32% of the sample. This material consisted of CD4+ or CD8+ T cells sorted from blood, taken in a trial of the OX40 agonist ivuxolimab. These receptors all come from an adult with an advanced solid tumor such as melanoma, head and neck, liver or kidney cancer.

The V call is TRBV28, the J call TRBJ1-5, with 8 nucleotides matching TRBD1. There are 15 residues in the CDR3. The V segment lost 4 bases and the J segment 3 bases; nucleotides outside the gene matches: 5. Germline CDR1 and CDR2: MDHEN and SYDVKM. The CDR3 spells CASSSADRDNQPQHF. Here the CDR3 DNA reads TGTGCCAGCAGTTCCGCGGACAGGGACAATCAGCCCCAGCATTTT.

This chain connects TRBV6-1 to TRBJ1-4; perhaps TRBD1 as D (5 bases). With 3 bases removed from V and 7 bases from J, the gap between germline ends came to 12 bases. The V gene's germline CDR1 is MNHNS and CDR2 SASEGT. The CDR3 sequence is 14 residues long. CDR3 in DNA: TGTGCCAGCAGTGAGCGGGGGTCACGTGAAAAACTGTTTTTT. This translates into CASSERGSREKLFF.

The chain carries TRBV6-6 and TRBJ2-7, with 7 bases aligning to TRBD2. The CDR3 covers 14 residues. J gave up 8 bases and V 5 bases, and 12 bases lay outside the gene matches. CDR1 is MNHNY and CDR2 is SVGAGI in the germline V gene (reference sequence). DNA for the CDR3: TGTGCCAGCAGTACCGCGGGGGAAGTCGGGCAGCAGTACTTC. Residues: CASSTAGEVGQQYF.

The J gene is TRBJ2-7, the V gene TRBV4-1, with 8 nucleotides matching TRBD1. The V segment lost 4 bases and the J segment 2 bases; nucleotides outside the gene matches: 16. Looked up from germline, CDR1 is MGHRA and CDR2 is YSYEKL. This CDR3 comprises 18 residues. CDR3 DNA sequence: TGCGCCAGCAGCCGAGATCCAGGGGGCGTAGGGGGCCCCTACGAGCAGTACTTC. Translated, it gives CASSRDPGGVGGPYEQYF.

This clone has a handful of counts. The chain links TRBV11-2 to TRBJ2-1, with 12 bases identical to TRBD2. From germline, CDR1 is SGHAT and CDR2 FQNNGV. Unmatched junction bases numbered 6, after V lost 3 bases and J lost 6 bases. CDR3 length: 16 amino acids. CDR3 DNA: TGTGCCAGCAGCTTTATTCTAGCGGGAGGGAGCAATGAGCAGTTCTTC. Protein sequence: CASSFILAGGSNEQFF.

This chain connects TRBV7-6 to TRBJ1-5; D unresolved. The germline gives CDR1 SGHVS, CDR2 FNYEAQ. The CDR3 has 12 residues. The CDR3 DNA sequence: TGTGCAGTAAGTCATAGCAATCAGCCCCAGCATTTT. This encodes CAVSHSNQPQHF.

This sequence joins TRBV11-2 and TRBJ2-7; 7 nucleotides align to TRBD1. The junction had 3 bases not matched to a gene; V was cut back by 0 bases and J by 4 bases. The CDR3 loop spans 14 amino acids. Germline V lookup: CDR1 SGHAT, CDR2 FQNNGV. The CDR3 spells CASSLDGTVYEQYF. As DNA, the CDR3 is TGTGCCAGCAGCTTAGACGGGACAGTGTACGAGCAGTACTTC.

V gene TRBV15 combines with J gene TRBJ1-5, with D perhaps TRBD1 (6 bases). This CDR3 is built from 14 residues. Trimming took 5 bases from V and 2 from J, leaving 10 bases between them. The germline CDR1 and CDR2 sequences are LNHNV and YYDKDF (reference sequence). The CDR3, as DNA: TGTGCCACCAGCGGAGGACAGCGCAATCAGCCCCAGCATTTT. Protein sequence: CATSGGQRNQPQHF.

The chain has TRBV6-6 and TRBJ2-7; D gene unclear. The CDR3 has 15 amino acids. From germline, CDR1 is MNHNY and CDR2 SVGAGI (reference sequence). Trimming took 5 bases from V and 6 from J, leaving 20 bases between them. The chain's CDR3 is CASSQLAAPWGEQYF. Here the CDR3 DNA reads TGTGCCAGCAGTCAACTCGCGGCTCCCTGGGGCGAGCAGTACTTC.

Concerning this clone itself: One end of the junction varies from germline; a read error may be responsible. The chain carries TRBV2 and TRBJ1-1; D gene unclear. CDR3 size: 12 residues. The germline CDR1 and CDR2 sequences are SNHLY and FYNNEI. CDR3 sequence: CASSDERASPLF. The CDR3 bases are TGTGCCAGCAGTGACGAGCGAGCCTCCCCTCTCTTT.

The chain carries TRBV20-1 and TRBJ2-3, with D possibly being TRBD2 (6 bases). The CDR3 is 11 amino acids. CDR1 and CDR2 (germline): DFQATT, SNEGSKA (reference sequence). Deletions cut 6 bases from V and 6 bases from J, with 10 bases between. The CDR3 DNA follows: TGCAGTGCGGGACTGTGGGATACGCAGTATTTT. It specifies CSAGLWDTQYF.

J is TRBJ2-2 and V is TRBV10-2; 7 bases align to TRBD1. CDR3 length: 12 residues. From germline, CDR1 is WSHSY and CDR2 SAAADI. V was pared by 9 bases and J by 6 bases, with 4 bases of the junction left unmatched. CDR3: CASTDRAGELFF. The DNA for the CDR3 is TGCGCCAGTACCGACAGGGCCGGGGAGCTGTTTTTT.

Comment on this clone: At the DNA level, this CDR3 is encoded by other sequences in the same sample as well. This chain uses TRBV15 with TRBJ2-2; 9 bases are shared with TRBD1. V was pared by 8 bases and J by 4 bases, with 2 bases of the junction left unmatched. This CDR3 comprises 13 residues. From germline, CDR1 is LNHNV and CDR2 YYDKDF (reference sequence). CDR3 bases: TGTGCCACCGGGACAGGGCCCACCGGGGAGCTGTTTTTT. This encodes CATGTGPTGELFF.

Here the CDR3 reads CASSLDLDNEQFF. The CDR3 region has the DNA TGCGCCAGCAGCTTGGACCTGGACAATGAGCAGTTCTTC. The rearrangement uses TRBV5-1 and TRBJ2-1, with D uncertain. Germline V gene lookup returns CDR1 SGHRS and CDR2 YFSETQ. This CDR3 is 13 amino acids long. V was cut by 0 bases and J by 5 bases, with 6 bases left in between.

The chain links TRBV19 to TRBJ2-1; the match to TRBD1 covers 8 bases. Germline-derived CDR1 and CDR2 are LNHDA and SQIVND (reference sequence). This CDR3 is 16 amino acids long. J gave up 2 bases and V 0 bases, and 3 bases lay outside the gene matches. CDR3 region: CASSIEETGAYNEQFF. As DNA, the CDR3 is TGTGCCAGTAGTATAGAAGAGACAGGGGCCTACAATGAGCAGTTCTTC.

The V and J genes are TRBV7-7 and TRBJ2-3; D unclear. This CDR3 spans 12 amino acids. The V end lost 8 bases, the J end lost 0 bases, and 6 bases lay between the germline ends. Looked up from germline, CDR1 is SSHAT and CDR2 is FNYEAQ (reference sequence). This CDR3 reads CASLWSTDTQYF. The CDR3 nucleotides are TGTGCCAGCCTATGGAGCACAGATACGCAGTATTTT.

The chain has TRBV5-4 and TRBJ1-6; D call uncertain. Per germline, CDR1 SGHNT and CDR2 YYREEE (reference sequence). The V gene lost 0 bases and the J gene lost 0 bases, with 10 bases spanning the gap. CDR3 length: 17 amino acids. CDR3 protein: CASSLGSGSSYNSPLHF. CDR3 sequence (DNA): TGTGCCAGCAGCTTGGGCTCGGGTAGCTCCTATAATTCACCCCTCCACTTT.

The chain has TRBV6-1 and TRBJ1-1, with 8 positions matching TRBD1. Unmatched junction bases numbered 2, after V lost 2 bases and J lost 0 bases. The length of the CDR3 is 15 residues. CDR1 MNHNS and CDR2 SASEGT come from the germline V gene. The CDR3 spells CASSEQGALNTEAFF. The CDR3 DNA reads TGTGCCAGCAGTGAACAGGGGGCGTTGAACACTGAAGCTTTCTTT.

The chain joins TRBV1 to TRBJ1-5. TRBV1 is a recognized pseudogene. The CDR3 covers 17 residues. The CDR3 DNA is TGCACCAGCAGCCAAGAGAACGGGAGACGAAGCAATCAGCCCCAGCATTTT. This codes for CTSSQENGRRSNQPQHF.

The chain carries TRBV5-1 and TRBJ2-3, with D unresolved. The CDR3 covers 14 residues. Per the germline V gene, CDR1 is SGHRS and CDR2 is YFSETQ. The ends were cut back, 1 base at V and 2 bases at J, with 8 bases in the middle. The CDR3 DNA reads TGCGCCAGCAGCTTGAGTTCTTACACAGATACGCAGTATTTT. This translates into CASSLSSYTDTQYF.